This T cell receptor (beta chain) was identified during a study of T cells in Graves' hyperthyroidism and ophthalmopathy. About 10 ml of fresh peripheral blood supplied the PBMCs. Amplification of TCR beta CDR3 regions used RNA as the template. In the first-round RT-PCR of the TCR CDR3, the HTBI primer set was used. TCRdb used MiXCR to reprocess the multiplex PCR reads, holding one entry per CDR3 protein. There are under 700,000 distinct CDR3 sequences in the sample; around 17% occur only once, and about 20% lies in the top ten. Germline CDR1 is SGHVS and CDR2 is FQNEAQ. The V gene lost 4 bases and the J gene lost 9 bases, with 9 bases spanning the gap. There are 12 residues in the CDR3.

V gene TRBV7-8 combines with J gene TRBJ2-2; D gene ambiguous. Input material: blood. The receptor was derived from a woman aged 18-29 years with Graves' hyperthyroidism. Here the CDR3 reads CASSSYQRELFF. CDR3 in DNA: TGTGCCAGCAGCTCCTACCAGCGGGAGCTGTTTTTT.